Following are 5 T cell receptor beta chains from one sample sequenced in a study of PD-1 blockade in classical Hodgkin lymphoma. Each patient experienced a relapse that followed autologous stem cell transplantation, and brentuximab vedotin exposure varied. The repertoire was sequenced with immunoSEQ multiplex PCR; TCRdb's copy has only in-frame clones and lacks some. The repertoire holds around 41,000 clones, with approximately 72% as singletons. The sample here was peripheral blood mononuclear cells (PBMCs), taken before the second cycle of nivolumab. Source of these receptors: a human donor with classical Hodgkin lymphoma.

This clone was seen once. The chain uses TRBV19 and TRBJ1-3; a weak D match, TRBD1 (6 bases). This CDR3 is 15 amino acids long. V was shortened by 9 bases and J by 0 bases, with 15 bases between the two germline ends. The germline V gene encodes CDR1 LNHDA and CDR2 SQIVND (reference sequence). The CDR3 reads CASTRGTLSGNTIYF. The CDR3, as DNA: TGTGCCAGCACCAGGGGTACCCTCTCTGGAAACACCATATATTTT. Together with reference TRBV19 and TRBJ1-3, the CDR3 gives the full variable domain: DGGITQSPKYLFRKEGQNVTLSCEQNLNHDAMYWYRQDPGQGLRLIYYSQIVNDFQKGDIAEGYSVSREKKESFPLTVTSAQKNPTAFYLCASTRGTLSGNTIYFGEGSWLTVV.

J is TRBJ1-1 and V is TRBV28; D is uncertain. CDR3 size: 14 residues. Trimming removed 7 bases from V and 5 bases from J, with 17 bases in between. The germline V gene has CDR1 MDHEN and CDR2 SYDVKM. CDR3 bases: TGTGCCAGCAACGGGTCACCAATGGGAACTGAAGCTTTCTTT. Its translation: CASNGSPMGTEAFF. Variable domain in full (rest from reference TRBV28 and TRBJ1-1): DVKVTQSSRYLVKRTGEKVFLECVQDMDHENMFWYRQDPGLGLRLIYFSYDVKMKEKGDIPEGYSVSREKKERFSLILESASTNQTSMYLCASNGSPMGTEAFFGQGTRLTVV.

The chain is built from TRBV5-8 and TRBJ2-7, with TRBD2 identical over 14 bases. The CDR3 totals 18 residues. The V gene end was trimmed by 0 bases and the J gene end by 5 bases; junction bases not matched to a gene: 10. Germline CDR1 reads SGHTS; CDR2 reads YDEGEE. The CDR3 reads CASSLGFSGTSGSHEQYF. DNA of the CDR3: TGTGCCAGCAGCTTGGGGTTCTCCGGGACTAGCGGGAGCCACGAGCAGTACTTC.

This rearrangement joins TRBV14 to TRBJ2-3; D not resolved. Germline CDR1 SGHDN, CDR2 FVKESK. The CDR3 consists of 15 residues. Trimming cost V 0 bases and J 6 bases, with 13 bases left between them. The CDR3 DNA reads TGTGCCAGCAGCCAAGAGCTAAACCAGGCCGATACGCAGTATTTT. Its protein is CASSQELNQADTQYF.

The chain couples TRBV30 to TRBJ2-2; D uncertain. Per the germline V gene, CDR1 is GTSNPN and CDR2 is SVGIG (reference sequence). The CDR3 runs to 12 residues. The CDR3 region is CACRINTGELFF. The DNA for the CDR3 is TGTGCTTGCAGGATTAACACCGGGGAGCTGTTTTTT.